Following are 23 T cell receptor beta chains from one sample sequenced in a study of control samples from healthy donors and cancer patients. Assay used: immunoSEQ multiplex PCR; TCRdb lists only in-frame clones, some missing. Of about 130,000 clones listed, about 90% were seen once; the top ten hold 2.1%. The sequencing input was blood. The source is a woman aged 50 to 65 in good health.

This clone was detected only a few times. The chain has TRBV6-5 and TRBJ2-1; D is possibly TRBD1 (5 bases). V lost 2 bases and J 8 bases, leaving 13 bases between the germline ends. The CDR3 has 14 amino acids. The germline gives CDR1 MNHEY, CDR2 SVGAGI. The CDR3 nucleotides read TGTGCCAGCAGTTACAGGGGCGCACTTTATGAGCAGTTCTTC. Translated, it gives CASSYRGALYEQFF.

The chain carries TRBV10-3 and TRBJ1-5, with a weak D call TRBD1 (5 bases). V was pared by 2 bases and J by 3 bases, with 8 bases between. This CDR3 has 14 amino acids. Germline V CDR1 and CDR2: ENHRY, SYGVKD. CDR3 region: CAISETGNNQPQHF. Written as DNA, the CDR3 is TGTGCCATCAGTGAGACAGGAAACAATCAGCCCCAGCATTTT.

The chain is built from TRBV12-5 and TRBJ2-3; D gene uncertain. Trimming stripped 8 bases from V and 2 bases from J, with 11 bases between. The CDR3 is 13 residues long. Germline V gene sequence: CDR1 LGHNT, CDR2 FRNRAP. The CDR3 nucleotides are TGTGCTAGTCTATCCGGCCTCACAGATACGCAGTATTTT. Protein sequence: CASLSGLTDTQYF.

The rearrangement uses TRBV11-3 and TRBJ2-5; no definite D call. The germline V gene encodes CDR1 SGHNT and CDR2 YENEEA. The CDR3 consists of 14 residues. V shed 5 bases and J shed 4 bases, with 14 bases lying between them. The CDR3 reads CASSPGSGRETQYF. CDR3 coding DNA: TGTGCCAGCAGCCCAGGTTCGGGTCGAGAGACCCAGTACTTC. Supplemented by reference TRBV11-3 and TRBJ2-5, the full variable domain reads EAGVVQSPRYKIIEKKQPVAFWCNPISGHNTLYWYLQNLGQGPELLIRYENEEAVDDSQLPKDRFSAERLKGVDSTLKIQPAELGDSAVYLCASSPGSGRETQYFGPGTRLLVL.

The V gene is TRBV7-9, the J gene TRBJ2-7; 7 bases align to TRBD1. Germline CDR1 reads SEHNR; CDR2 reads FQNEAQ (reference sequence). The length of the CDR3 is 14 residues. With V trimmed by 5 bases and J by 1 base, 5 bases remained unmatched. The CDR3 DNA is TGTGCCAGCAGCCAGGCGGACAGGTCCTACGAGCAGTACTTC. Its protein is CASSQADRSYEQYF.

The chain joins TRBV9 to TRBJ1-2; 9 nucleotides line up with TRBD1. The CDR3 totals 17 residues. V was clipped by 3 bases and J by 4 bases; unmatched bases: 13. The V gene's germline CDR1 is SGDLS and CDR2 YYNGEE. CDR3 coding DNA: TGTGCCAGCAGCGCGGGGGGGACAGGGTCCACTATCTATGGCTACACCTTC. Its protein product is CASSAGGTGSTIYGYTF.

The rearrangement uses TRBV5-1 and TRBJ2-7, with D possibly being TRBD1 or TRBD2 (5 bases each). This CDR3 region has 12 residues. V lost 7 bases and J lost 2, with 10 bases in between. Germline CDR1 and CDR2: SGHRS and YFSETQ. The CDR3 region has the DNA TGCGCCAGCGGGGACGAGGCCTACGAGCAGTACTTC. Protein: CASGDEAYEQYF.

The chain combines TRBV6-6 with TRBJ2-2, with 11 bases that match TRBD2. Unmatched junction bases numbered 4, after V lost 6 bases and J lost 4 bases. Germline V gene lookup returns CDR1 MNHNY and CDR2 SVGAGI (reference sequence). The CDR3 spans 15 residues. CDR3 amino acids: CASRPTSGGTGELFF. The DNA of the CDR3 is TGTGCCAGCAGGCCTACTAGCGGGGGCACCGGGGAGCTGTTTTTT.

The chain is built from TRBV28 and TRBJ1-1; D is unclear. The CDR3 extends over 12 amino acids. Trimming removed 7 bases at V and 5 bases at J, with 11 bases between. Per germline, CDR1 MDHEN and CDR2 SYDVKM. The CDR3 DNA reads as TGTGCCAGCACTATGGCAGATACTGAAGCTTTCTTT. It is translated as CASTMADTEAFF.

A single count supports this clone. The gene calls are TRBV28 and TRBJ1-3; TRBD1 is a possible D gene (6 bases). The CDR3 has 12 residues. CDR1 and CDR2 (germline): MDHEN, SYDVKM. The V end was cut by 10 bases, the J end by 4 bases, with 11 bases between. CDR3 amino acids: CATQGSGNTIYF. CDR3 coding DNA: TGTGCCACCCAGGGGTCCGGAAACACCATATATTTT.

The rearrangement uses TRBV11-1 and TRBJ2-2; 13 bases map to TRBD2. J gave up 7 bases and V 5 bases, and 1 base lay outside the gene matches. Germline loops: CDR1 SGHAT, CDR2 FQDESV (reference sequence). This CDR3 is 14 amino acids long. The CDR3 here is CASSRLAGGGELFF. DNA of the CDR3: TGTGCCAGCAGCAGACTAGCGGGAGGCGGGGAGCTGTTTTTT.

The gene calls are TRBV3-1 (or the pseudogene TRBV3-2) and TRBJ2-7, with 8 bases aligning to TRBD1. The CDR3 loop spans 15 amino acids. After removal of 1 base from V and 6 bases from J, the junction contained 8 bases not matched to a gene. CDR1 LGHDT and CDR2 YNNKEL come from the germline V gene (reference sequence). CDR3 amino acids: CASSQAGTGRLEQYF. CDR3 DNA sequence: TGTGCCAGCAGCCAAGCCGGGACAGGACGTCTCGAGCAGTACTTC.

This chain uses TRBV6-5 with TRBJ2-7; D is uncertain. The V end lost 7 bases, the J end lost 5 bases, and 9 bases lay between the germline ends. From germline, CDR1 is MNHEY and CDR2 SVGAGI. The CDR3 spans 11 residues. CDR3 nucleotides: TGTGCCAGCAAGAGGAAAAACGAGCAGTACTTC. Translation gives CASKRKNEQYF.

V gene TRBV18 combines with J gene TRBJ2-1, with 8 bases matching TRBD1. The CDR3 consists of 14 residues. In germline, CDR1 is KGHSH, CDR2 LQKENI. Trimming at V came to 4 bases and at J to 6 bases, leaving 5 bases not matched to a gene. The DNA for the CDR3 is TGTGCCAGCTCACTGACAGGGGATATCAATGAGCAGTTCTTC. This codes for CASSLTGDINEQFF.

The genes are TRBV6-5 and TRBJ2-3; 10 bases map to TRBD1. The CDR3 sequence is 14 residues long. V lost 8 bases and J lost 4; bases outside the gene matches: 6. Germline CDR1 reads MNHEY; CDR2 reads SVGAGI. The CDR3 is CASRSGQGADTQYF. The CDR3 DNA reads as TGTGCCAGCCGGTCAGGACAGGGGGCAGATACGCAGTATTTT.

This chain links TRBV2 with TRBJ1-5; a weak D match, TRBD1 (5 bases). The germline V gene has CDR1 SNHLY and CDR2 FYNNEI. Trimming pared 1 base from V and 5 bases from J, leaving 9 bases between. CDR3 length: 14 amino acids. The CDR3 here is CASSEVSRDQPQHF. CDR3 DNA sequence: TGTGCCAGCAGTGAAGTTAGCAGGGATCAGCCCCAGCATTTT. The complete variable domain, with remaining parts taken from reference TRBV2 and TRBJ1-5, reads EPEVTQTPSHQVTQMGQEVILRCVPISNHLYFYWYRQILGQKVEFLVSFYNNEISEKSEIFDDQFSVERPDGSNFTLKIRSTKLEDSAMYFCASSEVSRDQPQHFGDGTRLSIL.

This clone was seen only once. This chain connects TRBV5-1 to TRBJ1-1; D is ambiguous. V was trimmed by 3 bases and J by 5 bases, leaving 11 bases between them. This CDR3 is 13 amino acids long. Germline CDR1 reads SGHRS; CDR2 reads YFSETQ. CDR3 amino acids: CASSSYLLTEAFF. DNA for the CDR3: TGCGCCAGCAGCTCTTACTTACTAACTGAAGCTTTCTTT.

This chain uses TRBV12-3 or TRBV12-4 with TRBJ2-5; no clear D gene. V was pared by 6 bases and J by 5 bases, with 7 bases between. The CDR3 extends over 11 amino acids. CDR3 nucleotides: TGTGCCAGCAGGGCCTTGGAGACCCAGTACTTC. Translating gives CASRALETQYF.

The CDR3 sequence: CASSLNSANTGELFF. The CDR3 bases are TGCGCCAGCAGCTTGAACAGCGCGAACACCGGGGAGCTGTTTTTT. V usage is TRBV5-1 and J usage is TRBJ2-2; D uncertain. Trimming took off 1 base at V and 0 bases at J, with 7 bases between the two ends. CDR1 is SGHRS, CDR2 YFSETQ, per germline. The CDR3 is made up of 15 amino acids.

This clone was seen a handful of times. The chain combines TRBV5-1 with TRBJ1-5; D gene ambiguous. There are 13 residues in the CDR3. Germline CDR1 reads SGHRS; CDR2 reads YFSETQ. Trimming cost V 2 bases and J 5 bases, with 8 bases left between them. CDR3 DNA: TGCGCCAGCAGCTTTGCTGAAGATCAGCCCCAGCATTTT. This sequence encodes CASSFAEDQPQHF.

CDR3 residues: CASTIPGTEQYF. As DNA, the CDR3 is TGTGCCAGCACGATACCAGGGACCGAGCAGTACTTC. V is TRBV6-6 and J is TRBJ2-7; the D call may be TRBD1 or TRBD2 (5 bases each). Germline lookup yields CDR1 MNHNY and CDR2 SVGAGI (reference sequence). The V end was cut by 7 bases, the J end by 6 bases, with 13 bases between. CDR3 length equals 12 residues.

The chain joins TRBV7-9 to TRBJ1-3, with 8 nucleotides matching TRBD1. After removal of 11 bases from V and 0 bases from J, the junction contained 6 bases not matched to a gene. CDR3 length: 14 amino acids. CDR1 and CDR2 (germline): SEHNR, FQNEAQ (reference sequence). DNA of the CDR3: TGTGCCGGACGGACAGGGAGCTCTGGAAACACCATATATTTT. Translation gives CAGRTGSSGNTIYF.

The rearrangement links TRBV13 to TRBJ2-7, with D possibly matching TRBD2 (6 bases). Germline-derived CDR1 and CDR2 are PRHDT and FYEKMQ (reference sequence). This CDR3 has 14 amino acids. Trimming shortened V by 1 base and J by 5 bases, and 12 bases separated the two germline ends. The CDR3 reads CASSLAQGGDEQYF. The DNA for the CDR3 is TGTGCCAGCAGCTTAGCCCAGGGAGGCGACGAGCAGTACTTC.